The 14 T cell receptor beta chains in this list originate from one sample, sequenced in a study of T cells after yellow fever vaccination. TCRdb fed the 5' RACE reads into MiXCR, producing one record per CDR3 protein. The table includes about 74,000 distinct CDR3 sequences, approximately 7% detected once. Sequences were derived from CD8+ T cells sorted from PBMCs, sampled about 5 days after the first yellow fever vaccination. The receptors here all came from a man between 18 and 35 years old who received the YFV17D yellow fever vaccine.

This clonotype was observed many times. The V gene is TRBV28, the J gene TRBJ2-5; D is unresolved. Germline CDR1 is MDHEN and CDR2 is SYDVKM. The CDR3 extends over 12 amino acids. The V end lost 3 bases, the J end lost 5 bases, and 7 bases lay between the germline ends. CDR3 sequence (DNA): TGTGCCAGCAGTTTTTTACGGGAGACCCAGTACTTC. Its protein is CASSFLRETQYF.

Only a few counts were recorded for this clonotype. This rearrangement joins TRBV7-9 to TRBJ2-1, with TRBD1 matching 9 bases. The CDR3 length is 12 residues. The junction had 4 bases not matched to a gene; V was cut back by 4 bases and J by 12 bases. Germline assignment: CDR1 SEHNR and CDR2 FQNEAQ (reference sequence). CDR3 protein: CASSSDRGRQFF. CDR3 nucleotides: TGTGCCAGCAGCTCGGACAGGGGTAGGCAGTTCTTC.

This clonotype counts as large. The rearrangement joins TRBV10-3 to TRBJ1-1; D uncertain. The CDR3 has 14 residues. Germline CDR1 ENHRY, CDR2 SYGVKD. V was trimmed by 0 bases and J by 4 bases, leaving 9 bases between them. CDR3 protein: CAISESRRFTEAFF. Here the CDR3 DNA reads TGTGCCATCAGTGAGTCACGGAGGTTCACTGAAGCTTTCTTT.

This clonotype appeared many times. In DNA, the CDR3 is TGCGCCAGCAGCCAAAGGGATGGGGGTCGGTCACCCCTCCACTTT. This codes for CASSQRDGGRSPLHF. The J gene is TRBJ1-6, the V gene TRBV4-3; D is perhaps TRBD1 (5 bases). The germline V gene has CDR1 LGHNA and CDR2 YSLEER. The CDR3 loop spans 15 amino acids. Trimming took off 2 bases at V and 10 bases at J, with 15 bases between the two ends.

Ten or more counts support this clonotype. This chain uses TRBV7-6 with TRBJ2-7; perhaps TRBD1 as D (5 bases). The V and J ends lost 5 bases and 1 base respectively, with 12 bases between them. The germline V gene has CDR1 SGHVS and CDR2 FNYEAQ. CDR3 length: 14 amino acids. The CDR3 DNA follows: TGTGCCAGCAGCCAAGAAGGGGATTCCTACGAGCAGTACGTC. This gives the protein CASSQEGDSYEQYV.

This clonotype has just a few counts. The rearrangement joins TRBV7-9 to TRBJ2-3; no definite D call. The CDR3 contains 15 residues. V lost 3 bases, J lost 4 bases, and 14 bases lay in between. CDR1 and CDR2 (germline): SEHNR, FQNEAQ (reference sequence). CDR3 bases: TGTGCCAGCAGCTTGGTAGGGAAGGCGGCAGATACGCAGTATTTT. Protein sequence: CASSLVGKAADTQYF.

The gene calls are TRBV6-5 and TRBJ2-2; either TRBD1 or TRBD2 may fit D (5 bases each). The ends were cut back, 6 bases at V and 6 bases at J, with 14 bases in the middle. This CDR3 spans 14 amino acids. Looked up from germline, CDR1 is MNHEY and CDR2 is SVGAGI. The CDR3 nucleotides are TGTGCCAGCAGCCCCGGGACCCACCCCGGGGAGCTGTTTTTT. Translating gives CASSPGTHPGELFF.

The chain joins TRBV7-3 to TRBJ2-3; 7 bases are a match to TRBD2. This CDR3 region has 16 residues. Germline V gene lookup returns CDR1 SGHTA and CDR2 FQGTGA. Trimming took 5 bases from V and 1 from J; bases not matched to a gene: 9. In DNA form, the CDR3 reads TGTGCCAGCAGCCCCTCGGTAGCGGGCCGCACAGATACGCAGTATTTT. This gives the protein CASSPSVAGRTDTQYF.

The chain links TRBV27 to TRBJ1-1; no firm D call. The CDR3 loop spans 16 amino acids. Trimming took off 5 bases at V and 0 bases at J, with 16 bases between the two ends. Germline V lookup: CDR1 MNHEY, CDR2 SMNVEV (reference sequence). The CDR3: CASSHLGGPVNTEAFF. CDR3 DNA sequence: TGTGCCAGCAGTCACCTAGGCGGGCCTGTGAACACTGAAGCTTTCTTT.

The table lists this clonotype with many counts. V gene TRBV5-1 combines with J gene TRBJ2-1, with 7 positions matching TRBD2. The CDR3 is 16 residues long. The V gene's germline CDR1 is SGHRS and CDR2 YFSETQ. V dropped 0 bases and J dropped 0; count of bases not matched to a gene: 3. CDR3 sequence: CASSLERDRSYNEQFF. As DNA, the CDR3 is TGCGCCAGCAGCTTGGAGCGGGACCGCTCCTACAATGAGCAGTTCTTC.

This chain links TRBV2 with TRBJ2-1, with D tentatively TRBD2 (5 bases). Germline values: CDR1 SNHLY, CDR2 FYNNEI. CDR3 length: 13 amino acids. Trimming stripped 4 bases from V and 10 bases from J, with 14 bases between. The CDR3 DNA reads TGTGCCAGCAGTGGCGGGCTAGCAGACGAGCAGTTCTTC. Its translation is CASSGGLADEQFF.

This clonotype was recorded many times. CDR3 in DNA: TGTGCCAGCAGCTTAGTCACTAGCGGGGGCTACAATGAGCAGTTCTTC. Translated: CASSLVTSGGYNEQFF. This chain uses TRBV7-9 with TRBJ2-1; 11 bases map to TRBD2. The CDR3 runs 16 residues. CDR1 is SEHNR, CDR2 FQNEAQ, per germline (reference sequence). Trimming removed 1 base from V and 3 bases from J; junction bases left unmatched: 2.

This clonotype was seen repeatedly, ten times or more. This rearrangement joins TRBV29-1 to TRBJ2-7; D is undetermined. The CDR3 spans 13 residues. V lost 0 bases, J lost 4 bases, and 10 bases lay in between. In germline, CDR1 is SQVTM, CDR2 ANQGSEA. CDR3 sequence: CSVEDTGSYEQYF. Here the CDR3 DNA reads TGCAGCGTTGAAGATACTGGGTCTTACGAGCAGTACTTC.

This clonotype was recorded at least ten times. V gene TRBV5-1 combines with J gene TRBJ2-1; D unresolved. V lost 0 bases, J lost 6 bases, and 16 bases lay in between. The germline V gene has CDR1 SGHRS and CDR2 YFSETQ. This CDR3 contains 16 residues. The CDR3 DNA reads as TGCGCCAGCAGCTTGGAGGTCTCCCTTTCCCCCAATGAGCAGTTCTTC. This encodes CASSLEVSLSPNEQFF. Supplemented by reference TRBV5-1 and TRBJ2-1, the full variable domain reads KAGVTQTPRYLIKTRGQQVTLSCSPISGHRSVSWYQQTPGQGLQFLFEYFSETQRNKGNFPGRFSGRQFSNSRSEMNVSTLELGDSALYLCASSLEVSLSPNEQFFGPGTRLTVL.